The 32 T cell receptor beta chains below come from one sample, sequenced in a study of T-cell reconstitution after alpha-beta-depleted transplantation in children. Unique molecular identifiers were used in preparing the TCRbeta library. Via MiXCR, TCRdb re-called the PCR reads, giving one row per CDR3 protein. Of about 590,000 distinct CDR3 sequences in the sample, roughly 13% were seen once. Source: PBMCs, mostly from graft donor cells, taken 360 days after TCRalphabeta/CD19-depleted stem cell transplant. These receptors were obtained from a male patient under 18 who had a stem cell transplant for acute myeloid leukemia, so the T cells may come from the graft donor.

This clonotype showed up just a few times. The chain links TRBV20-1 to TRBJ2-2; the match to TRBD1 covers 10 bases. Losses at the gene ends were 2 bases for V and 4 bases for J; bases not matched to a gene: 1. CDR3 length equals 14 residues. Germline values: CDR1 DFQATT, CDR2 SNEGSKA (reference sequence). CDR3 DNA: TGCAGTGCTAGAAGGGACAGGGGCACCGGGGAGCTGTTTTTT. Its protein product is CSARRDRGTGELFF.

This clonotype has a handful of counts. V is TRBV3-1 and J is TRBJ2-5; possibly TRBD2 for D (6 bases). The CDR3 contains 16 residues. Germline V gives CDR1 LGHDT, CDR2 YNNKEL (reference sequence). With 1 base removed from V and 3 bases from J, the gap between germline ends came to 15 bases. As DNA, the CDR3 is TGTGCCAGCAGCCAAGGGAGGATTACGGGAGAAGAGACCCAGTACTTC. Its translation is CASSQGRITGEETQYF.

The chain couples TRBV12-3 or TRBV12-4 to TRBJ2-3; maybe TRBD2 (5 bases). The V and J ends lost 6 bases and 10 bases respectively, with 26 bases between them. CDR3 length equals 16 residues. CDR3 in amino acids: CASRPMVRRSGVAQYF. Here the CDR3 DNA reads TGTGCCAGCAGGCCGATGGTTCGAAGGTCCGGGGTGGCGCAGTATTTT.

This clonotype was observed a handful of times. This chain links TRBV18 with TRBJ2-1; 11 nucleotides agree with TRBD2. In germline, CDR1 is KGHSH, CDR2 LQKENI. The CDR3 runs 19 residues. The trim removed 6 bases at V and 8 bases at J, leaving 21 bases unmatched. The CDR3 protein is CASSLLPSTSGRGRDEQFF. The CDR3 bases are TGTGCCAGCTCTCTACTTCCCTCTACTAGCGGGAGAGGTAGAGATGAGCAGTTCTTC.

This clonotype was observed a handful of times. The J gene is TRBJ2-1, the V gene TRBV6-1, with D perhaps matching TRBD1 or TRBD2 (5 bases each). CDR3 length: 13 residues. The V end lost 7 bases, the J end lost 9 bases, and 16 bases lay between the germline ends. Germline assignment: CDR1 MNHNS and CDR2 SASEGT. The CDR3 is CASTIPKGREQFF. DNA of the CDR3: TGTGCCAGCACCATCCCAAAGGGACGTGAGCAGTTCTTC.

The chain links TRBV6-5 to TRBJ1-6, with D tentatively TRBD1 (6 bases). In germline, CDR1 is MNHEY, CDR2 SVGAGI. Trimming took 2 bases from V and 8 from J, leaving 10 bases between them. The CDR3 spans 14 residues. The CDR3 reads CASSYGTRYSPLHF. The DNA of the CDR3 is TGTGCCAGCAGTTACGGGACACGATATTCACCCCTCCACTTT.

This clonotype was seen ten or more times. V usage is TRBV7-8 and J usage is TRBJ2-1; D not resolved. The length of the CDR3 is 13 residues. V lost 4 bases and J 7 bases, leaving 11 bases between the germline ends. Germline V gene sequence: CDR1 SGHVS, CDR2 FQNEAQ. This CDR3 reads CASSSRAGNEQFF. CDR3 coding DNA: TGTGCCAGCAGCTCCCGAGCTGGGAATGAGCAGTTCTTC.

V gene TRBV5-1 combines with J gene TRBJ2-1; 12 bases match TRBD2. CDR3 length: 17 amino acids. V was clipped by 4 bases and J by 3 bases; unmatched bases: 8. Germline V gene sequence: CDR1 SGHRS, CDR2 YFSETQ. The CDR3 loop reads CASSSPGLAGFYNEQFF. CDR3 nucleotides: TGCGCCAGCAGCAGTCCGGGACTAGCGGGCTTCTACAATGAGCAGTTCTTC.

The rearrangement uses TRBV5-6 and TRBJ2-7; no reliable D call. Germline-derived CDR1 and CDR2 are SGHDT and YYEEEE. The CDR3 runs to 12 residues. CDR3 region: CASSLETYEQYV. The DNA of the CDR3 is TGTGCCAGCAGTTTGGAGACCTACGAGCAGTACGTC.

This clonotype was detected many times. The gene calls are TRBV12-3 or TRBV12-4 and TRBJ2-7, with a tentative D call TRBD1 (6 bases). CDR3 length: 12 residues. V lost 7 bases, J lost 2 bases, and 9 bases lay in between. The CDR3 region is CASNRDTYEQYF. The CDR3 coding sequence is TGTGCCAGCAACCGGGACACCTACGAGCAGTACTTC.

This clonotype showed up just a few times. This rearrangement joins TRBV6-2 or TRBV6-3 to TRBJ2-2; maybe TRBD1 (7 bases). The germline V gene encodes CDR1 MNHEY and CDR2 SVGEGT. The CDR3 is made up of 16 amino acids. The V end lost 6 bases, the J end lost 0 bases, and 14 bases lay between the germline ends. For the CDR3, the DNA is TGTGCCAGCAGCCGTCGGGGGACAGCGAACACCGGGGAGCTGTTTTTT. Encoded protein: CASSRRGTANTGELFF.

The V gene is TRBV19, the J gene TRBJ2-7; possibly TRBD1 or TRBD2 for D (5 bases each). This CDR3 comprises 14 residues. V was pared by 6 bases and J by 3 bases, with 15 bases between. CDR1 is LNHDA, CDR2 SQIVND, per germline (reference sequence). CDR3 coding DNA: TGTGCCAGTAGCCAAGGGACGAGTCGCTACGAGCAGTACTTC. Protein sequence: CASSQGTSRYEQYF.

The V gene is TRBV6-1, the J gene TRBJ2-3; 10 bases match TRBD2. Germline-derived CDR1 and CDR2 are MNHNS and SASEGT. Unmatched junction bases numbered 9, after V lost 5 bases and J lost 1 base. The CDR3 consists of 17 residues. CDR3 sequence (DNA): TGTGCCAGCAGTAGGACTAGCGGAGGCAGGGGCACAGATACGCAGTATTTT. Translating it yields CASSRTSGGRGTDTQYF.

The V and J genes are TRBV20-1 and TRBJ2-3; a weak D match, TRBD1 (6 bases). V was pared by 6 bases and J by 1 base, with 14 bases between. Germline loops: CDR1 DFQATT, CDR2 SNEGSKA (reference sequence). The CDR3 runs 14 residues. CDR3 DNA sequence: TGCAGTGCGCAACAGGGCCCTGGCACAGATACGCAGTATTTT. It encodes CSAQQGPGTDTQYF.

The CDR3 DNA follows: TGTGCCAGCAGTCACGCTTCTGACATTTTAAAAAACAATGAGCAGTTCTTC. Amino acid sequence: CASSHASDILKNNEQFF. This chain connects TRBV6-2 or TRBV6-3 to TRBJ2-1; D call uncertain. Per germline, CDR1 MNHEY and CDR2 SVGEGT. The CDR3 is 17 residues long. Trimming shortened V by 5 bases and J by 5 bases, and 22 bases separated the two germline ends.

The gene calls are TRBV15 and TRBJ1-4; tentatively, D is TRBD1 (6 bases). The CDR3 consists of 16 residues. The V gene's germline CDR1 is LNHNV and CDR2 YYDKDF (reference sequence). V dropped 6 bases and J dropped 8 bases, with 22 bases sitting between them. CDR3 protein: CATRAPIGYQGEKLFF. CDR3 nucleotide sequence: TGTGCCACCAGAGCGCCAATCGGATATCAGGGGGAAAAACTGTTTTTT. The full variable domain, completed using reference TRBV15 and TRBJ1-4, is DAMVIQNPRYQVTQFGKPVTLSCSQTLNHNVMYWYQQKSSQAPKLLFHYYDKDFNNEADTPDNFQSRRPNTSFCFLDIRSPGLGDTAMYLCATRAPIGYQGEKLFFGSGTQLSVL.

This clonotype has more than one count but fewer than ten. The chain carries TRBV6-5 and TRBJ2-5; D gene uncertain. This CDR3 has 14 amino acids. The V gene's germline CDR1 is MNHEY and CDR2 SVGAGI. V lost 4 bases to trimming and J lost 0 bases, with 9 bases between them. Here the CDR3 reads CASSFGRNQETQYF. Written as DNA, the CDR3 is TGTGCCAGCAGTTTCGGACGTAACCAAGAGACCCAGTACTTC.

The table lists this clonotype with a few counts. The rearrangement uses TRBV7-8 and TRBJ2-4; no reliable D call. CDR1 and CDR2 from the germline V gene are SGHVS and FQNEAQ. The V gene lost 2 bases and the J gene lost 7 bases, with 9 bases spanning the gap. The CDR3 has 13 amino acids. The CDR3 is CASSLMTNNIQYF. In nucleotides, the CDR3 is TGTGCCAGCAGCTTAATGACGAACAACATTCAGTACTTC. Variable domain in full (rest from reference TRBV7-8 and TRBJ2-4): GAGVSQSPRYKVAKRGQDVALRCDPISGHVSLFWYQQALGQGPEFLTYFQNEAQLDKSGLPSDRFFAERPEGSVSTLKIQRTQQEDSAVYLCASSLMTNNIQYFGAGTRLSVL.

The V gene is TRBV28, the J gene TRBJ2-1; possibly TRBD1 or TRBD2 for D (5 bases each). The germline V gene encodes CDR1 MDHEN and CDR2 SYDVKM. This CDR3 has 18 residues. The V end lost 3 bases, the J end lost 4 bases, and 22 bases lay between the germline ends. CDR3 bases: TGTGCCAGCAGTTTCATCGGGACCTCCGATTTATTATACAATGAGCAGTTCTTC. This sequence encodes CASSFIGTSDLLYNEQFF.

This clonotype was seen a few times. This chain links TRBV5-1 with TRBJ2-7; D remains ambiguous. V lost 0 bases and J lost 1, with 8 bases in between. The germline V gene encodes CDR1 SGHRS and CDR2 YFSETQ. The CDR3 extends over 14 amino acids. The CDR3 DNA reads TGCGCCAGCAGCTTGGACTCCCGGTCCTACGAGCAGTACTTC. Protein sequence: CASSLDSRSYEQYF.

V gene TRBV4-3 combines with J gene TRBJ2-7, with 7 bases fitting TRBD1. J was trimmed by 4 bases and V by 3 bases; bases with no gene match: 3. The CDR3 has 13 amino acids. The germline V gene has CDR1 LGHNA and CDR2 YSLEER. For the CDR3, the DNA is TGCGCCAGCAGCCACTTGACAGGGTACGAGCAGTACTTC. This codes for CASSHLTGYEQYF.

Only a few counts were recorded for this clonotype. The rearrangement joins TRBV5-1 to TRBJ2-7; 8 nucleotides agree with TRBD1. Trimming cost V 3 bases and J 3 bases; bases outside gene matches: 2. The CDR3 extends over 13 amino acids. CDR1 SGHRS and CDR2 YFSETQ come from the germline V gene. Written as DNA, the CDR3 is TGCGCCAGCAGCTGGGACAGGTACTACGAGCAGTACTTC. It yields the protein CASSWDRYYEQYF.

This clonotype was picked up a small number of times. The CDR3 region has the DNA TGTGCCAGCAGCTTAGGGAGGTCGACAGAGTACTCCTACGAGCAGTACTTC. Protein: CASSLGRSTEYSYEQYF. The genes are TRBV7-8 and TRBJ2-7; the D gene could be TRBD1 or TRBD2 (5 bases each). The CDR3 spans 17 residues. Trimming shortened V by 1 base and J by 0 bases, and 16 bases separated the two germline ends. Germline V CDR1 and CDR2: SGHVS, FQNEAQ.

J is TRBJ2-3 and V is TRBV4-3, with 8 bases identical to TRBD2. The CDR3 covers 15 residues. Germline V CDR1 and CDR2: LGHNA, YSLEER. With V trimmed by 3 bases and J by 2 bases, 4 bases remained unmatched. CDR3 bases: TGCGCCAGCAGCCATAATAGCGGGAACACAGATACGCAGTATTTT. Its translation is CASSHNSGNTDTQYF.

This clonotype occurred many times. The V call is TRBV29-1, the J call TRBJ2-7, with D perhaps matching TRBD1 (6 bases). Trimming pared 5 bases from V and 0 bases from J, leaving 8 bases between. Looked up from germline, CDR1 is SQVTM and CDR2 is ANQGSEA. This CDR3 is 12 amino acids long. This CDR3 is CSVRGGSYEQYF. The CDR3 DNA follows: TGCAGCGTTCGAGGGGGCTCCTACGAGCAGTACTTC.

This clonotype came up many times. J is TRBJ2-3 and V is TRBV20-1; a possible D gene is TRBD2 (5 bases). V was trimmed by 3 bases and J by 2 bases, leaving 9 bases between them. The length of the CDR3 is 13 residues. The germline V gene encodes CDR1 DFQATT and CDR2 SNEGSKA (reference sequence). The chain's CDR3 is CSASGKDTDTQYF. The CDR3 DNA is TGCAGTGCTAGCGGGAAAGACACAGATACGCAGTATTTT.

This clonotype was seen a handful of times. The chain has TRBV7-3 and TRBJ2-2; D remains unclear. CDR1 is SGHTA, CDR2 FQGTGA, per germline. This CDR3 comprises 12 residues. V lost 5 bases and J lost 7, with 8 bases in between. The DNA for the CDR3 is TGTGCCAGCAGCCCGGCCTACGGGGAGCTGTTTTTT. Protein product: CASSPAYGELFF.

This clonotype was counted at least ten times. The V call is TRBV29-1, the J call TRBJ2-7; 11 nucleotides match TRBD1. Germline V gene lookup returns CDR1 SQVTM and CDR2 ANQGSEA. The CDR3 is made up of 11 amino acids. The CDR3 protein is CSGTGGYEQYF. Here the CDR3 DNA reads TGCAGTGGGACAGGGGGGTACGAGCAGTACTTC.

The V and J genes are TRBV5-5 and TRBJ2-3, with D perhaps matching TRBD2 (6 bases). This CDR3 has 13 residues. Germline V gives CDR1 SGHKS, CDR2 YYEKEE (reference sequence). The V gene lost 7 bases and the J gene lost 0 bases, with 9 bases spanning the gap. For the CDR3, the DNA is TGTGCCAGCCGCGGAGGGAGCACAGATACGCAGTATTTT. It encodes CASRGGSTDTQYF.

There are many counts of this clonotype. V is TRBV3-1 and J is TRBJ1-1; no clear D. CDR3 size: 14 residues. The germline gives CDR1 LGHDT, CDR2 YNNKEL (reference sequence). V lost 5 bases, J lost 7 bases, and 17 bases lay in between. The CDR3 protein is CASSSPPLMHEAFF. The CDR3 DNA is TGTGCCAGCAGCTCTCCGCCGCTAATGCATGAAGCTTTCTTT.

This clonotype was seen more than once but under ten times. The J gene is TRBJ2-6, the V gene TRBV4-2, with D unresolved. Germline V gives CDR1 LGHNA, CDR2 YNFKEQ. Trimming took off 4 bases at V and 1 base at J, with 11 bases between the two ends. The CDR3 covers 16 residues. The CDR3 DNA reads TGTGCCAGCAGCCTCGATATGTCTTCTGGGGCCAACGTCCTGACTTTC. Its protein is CASSLDMSSGANVLTF.

This clonotype showed up just a few times. The rearrangement links TRBV7-2 to TRBJ2-5; maybe TRBD2 (6 bases). Germline V gives CDR1 SGHTA, CDR2 FQGNSA. Trimming cost V 5 bases and J 6 bases, with 19 bases left between them. The length of the CDR3 is 15 residues. The CDR3 here is CASSRPGGFGKTQYF. CDR3 coding DNA: TGTGCCAGCAGCCGTCCAGGAGGGTTCGGGAAGACCCAGTACTTC.